What follows are 24 T cell receptor beta chains derived from one specimen sequenced in a study of shared clonotypes between healthy human individuals. The data were produced by immunoSEQ multiplex PCR, yet TCRdb's version contains in-frame clones alone and is incomplete. Counted here are about 2.4 million clones, around nine tenths occurring once; the ten biggest clones make up more than 0.12%. Specimen: naive CD4+ T cells sorted from blood. Noted subset: CD45RA+ positively selected. The source is a man aged 18 to 30 in good health.

The V gene is TRBV2, the J gene TRBJ2-5; perhaps D is TRBD1 or TRBD2 (5 bases each). Trimming cost V 10 bases and J 4 bases, with 13 bases left between them. There are 12 residues in the CDR3. The germline V gene encodes CDR1 SNHLY and CDR2 FYNNEI. CDR3 nucleotide sequence: TGTGCCACAGGGATCGAGGGAGAGACCCAGTACTTC. Translation: CATGIEGETQYF.

The chain has TRBV7-6 and TRBJ2-7; TRBD1 is a possible D gene (5 bases). Per germline, CDR1 SGHVS and CDR2 FNYEAQ. There are 13 residues in the CDR3. The V gene lost 8 bases and the J gene lost 2 bases, with 13 bases spanning the gap. CDR3 amino acids: CASGAGRTYEQYF. The CDR3 DNA sequence: TGTGCCAGCGGGGCAGGGCGCACCTACGAGCAGTACTTC.

As to this clone: Distinct nucleotide sequences in the sample also encode this CDR3. This chain joins TRBV18 and TRBJ2-2, with a tentative D call TRBD1 (5 bases). Germline lookup yields CDR1 KGHSH and CDR2 LQKENI. The V gene lost 1 base and the J gene lost 1 base, with 10 bases spanning the gap. The CDR3 runs to 16 residues. The CDR3 sequence: CASSPQGPRNTGELFF. The CDR3 DNA is TGTGCCAGCTCACCACAGGGGCCAAGGAACACCGGGGAGCTGTTTTTT.

The chain carries TRBV11-3 and TRBJ2-3; 7 bases agree with TRBD1. The germline V gene encodes CDR1 SGHNT and CDR2 YENEEA. Unmatched junction bases numbered 12, after V lost 0 bases and J lost 6 bases. The CDR3 spans 17 residues. This chain's CDR3 is CASSLDFRTGHVDTQYF. The CDR3 DNA follows: TGTGCCAGCAGCTTAGATTTCCGGACAGGCCACGTTGATACGCAGTATTTT.

The rearrangement links TRBV14 to TRBJ1-4; D gene ambiguous. V was cut by 0 bases and J by 5 bases, with 22 bases left in between. CDR1 and CDR2 (germline): SGHDN, FVKESK. This CDR3 comprises 19 residues. The CDR3 nucleotides read TGTGCCAGCAGCCAAGATGAGGACCCGTACGACCACCGAAATGAAAAACTGTTTTTT. Translation: CASSQDEDPYDHRNEKLFF.

The genes are TRBV7-5 and TRBJ2-2. TRBV7-5 is assigned pseudogene status. CDR3 length: 14 amino acids. CDR3 DNA sequence: TGTGCCAGAAGCTTGGTCTGGAACACCGGGGAGCTGTTTTTT. Translated: CARSLVWNTGELFF.

The chain couples TRBV4-3 to TRBJ2-1, with 7 bases aligning to TRBD1. The V gene's germline CDR1 is LGHNA and CDR2 YSLEER. J was trimmed by 2 bases and V by 3 bases; bases with no gene match: 4. The CDR3 spans 15 residues. CDR3 sequence (DNA): TGCGCCAGCAGCCATTCTCAGGGGGCCTACAATGAGCAGTTCTTC. Protein: CASSHSQGAYNEQFF.

The gene calls are TRBV10-2 and TRBJ1-5; 10 bases align to TRBD1. The CDR3 totals 14 residues. Germline CDR1 reads WSHSY; CDR2 reads SAAADI. The junction had 4 bases not matched to a gene; V was cut back by 5 bases and J by 6 bases. CDR3 region: CASSYGTGAQPQHF. CDR3 nucleotide sequence: TGCGCCAGCAGTTACGGGACAGGGGCTCAGCCCCAGCATTTT.

This clone was seen a handful of times. The chain has TRBV4-1 and TRBJ1-4; D unresolved. CDR1 and CDR2 from the germline V gene are MGHRA and YSYEKL. The germline V and J ends were trimmed by 3 bases and 11 bases, with 7 bases remaining between them. The CDR3 is made up of 11 amino acids. The CDR3 protein is CASSQGGKLFF. CDR3 DNA: TGCGCCAGCAGCCAGGGAGGGAAACTGTTTTTT.

For this clone: Within the sample, other DNA sequences also encode this same CDR3. V gene TRBV6-5 combines with J gene TRBJ2-1; 14 bases match TRBD2. Germline V CDR1 and CDR2: MNHEY, SVGAGI. The junction had 2 bases not matched to a gene; V was cut back by 5 bases and J by 8 bases. CDR3 length: 14 amino acids. This CDR3 is CASSRLAGGYEQFF. As DNA, the CDR3 is TGTGCCAGCAGTCGACTAGCGGGAGGGTATGAGCAGTTCTTC.

The chain links TRBV11-2 to TRBJ2-4; D could derive from TRBD1 or TRBD2 (5 bases each). In germline, CDR1 is SGHAT, CDR2 FQNNGV. The CDR3 is 14 amino acids. V was cut by 4 bases and J by 3 bases, with 10 bases left in between. This chain's CDR3 is CASSSGPYKNIQYF. CDR3 DNA sequence: TGTGCCAGCAGCTCGGGACCTTACAAAAACATTCAGTACTTC.

The chain is built from TRBV7-2 and TRBJ2-7; 8 bases line up with TRBD2. The CDR3 sequence is 16 residues long. The ends lost 3 bases at V and 3 bases at J; junction bases unmatched: 10. Germline loops: CDR1 SGHTA, CDR2 FQGNSA. DNA for the CDR3: TGTGCCAGCAGCTTGACTAGCGCCCTGACGTACTACGAGCAGTACTTC. Translation gives CASSLTSALTYYEQYF.

The chain joins TRBV7-9 to TRBJ1-6; D remains unclear. Per the germline V gene, CDR1 is SEHNR and CDR2 is FQNEAQ (reference sequence). Trimming shortened V by 5 bases and J by 7 bases, and 12 bases separated the two germline ends. CDR3 length: 14 amino acids. The CDR3 protein is CASSQEGRNSPLHF. The CDR3 DNA sequence: TGTGCCAGCAGCCAGGAGGGTAGGAATTCACCCCTCCACTTT. The complete variable domain, with remaining parts taken from reference TRBV7-9 and TRBJ1-6, reads DTGVSQNPRHKITKRGQNVTFRCDPISEHNRLYWYRQTLGQGPEFLTYFQNEAQLEKSRLLSDRFSAERPKGSFSTLEIQRTEQGDSAMYLCASSQEGRNSPLHFGNGTRLTVT.

The V and J genes are TRBV2 and TRBJ2-5, with D perhaps matching TRBD1 (7 bases). Germline lookup yields CDR1 SNHLY and CDR2 FYNNEI. The CDR3 length is 14 residues. The V end lost 2 bases, the J end lost 4 bases, and 11 bases lay between the germline ends. The chain's CDR3 is CASSERQGGETQYF. As DNA, the CDR3 is TGTGCCAGCAGTGAAAGACAGGGAGGAGAGACCCAGTACTTC.

The rearrangement links TRBV28 to TRBJ1-5; the D is unclear. The V and J ends lost 4 bases and 6 bases respectively, with 10 bases between them. CDR1 and CDR2 (germline): MDHEN, SYDVKM. The CDR3 has 13 residues. The CDR3 DNA is TGTGCCAGCAGTTACTGGTTGGGTCAGCCCCAGCATTTT. Residues: CASSYWLGQPQHF.

This clone was seen once. V is TRBV5-4 and J is TRBJ2-6, with D perhaps TRBD1 (6 bases). CDR3 length: 16 amino acids. Trimming removed 4 bases from V and 4 bases from J, with 15 bases in between. Germline V gene lookup returns CDR1 SGHNT and CDR2 YYREEE (reference sequence). The DNA of the CDR3 is TGTGCCAGCAGCGCTGACAGGTGGGCAGGGGCCAACGTCCTGACTTTC. It specifies CASSADRWAGANVLTF. Full variable domain (outside the CDR3, taken from reference TRBV5-4 and TRBJ2-6): ETGVTQSPTHLIKTRGQQVTLRCSSQSGHNTVSWYQQALGQGPQFIFQYYREEENGRGNFPPRFSGLQFPNYSSELNVNALELDDSALYLCASSADRWAGANVLTFGAGSRLTVL.

The genes are TRBV6-1 and TRBJ1-6, with a tentative D call TRBD1 (5 bases). The CDR3 length is 12 residues. V was cut by 8 bases and J by 7 bases, with 9 bases left in between. Per germline, CDR1 MNHNS and CDR2 SASEGT. The DNA for the CDR3 is TGTGCCAGCTGGGACCAGAATTCACCCCTCCACTTT. Protein product: CASWDQNSPLHF.

The V gene is TRBV7-2, the J gene TRBJ2-5; D gene uncertain. Trimming removed 5 bases at V and 0 bases at J, with 16 bases between. This CDR3 region has 16 residues. Per the germline V gene, CDR1 is SGHTA and CDR2 is FQGNSA. The CDR3 region is CASSPSPSLYQETQYF. The CDR3 nucleotides are TGTGCCAGCAGCCCCTCCCCAAGCTTGTACCAAGAGACCCAGTACTTC.

The chain has TRBV4-1 and TRBJ2-1; TRBD2 matches at 9 bases. V gave up 4 bases and J gave up 9 bases; unmatched junction bases: 13. The CDR3 totals 16 residues. CDR1 is MGHRA and CDR2 is YSYEKL in the germline V gene. The CDR3 DNA reads as TGCGCCAGCAGCCCGCATTTAGCGGGGGTGGTAAGTGAGCAGTTCTTC. Translating it yields CASSPHLAGVVSEQFF.

The J gene is TRBJ2-1, the V gene TRBV10-1, with 7 positions matching TRBD2. V trimming: 2 bases; J trimming: 3 bases; junction bases outside the gene matches: 7. This CDR3 region has 16 residues. Germline assignment: CDR1 WNHNN and CDR2 SYGVQD (reference sequence). CDR3 DNA: TGCGCCAGCAGTGAGCCCGGAGCGGGGAACTACAATGAGCAGTTCTTC. Translation gives CASSEPGAGNYNEQFF.

The chain is built from TRBV6-4 and TRBJ1-3, with D possibly being TRBD1 (5 bases). Germline lookup yields CDR1 MRHNA and CDR2 SNTAGT. V gave up 0 bases and J gave up 4 bases, with 13 bases separating them. The CDR3 is 16 residues long. The CDR3 nucleotides are TGTGCCAGCAGTGACTCAGGGGAGCCGGGAGGAAACACCATATATTTT. It specifies CASSDSGEPGGNTIYF.

V and J are TRBV5-1 and TRBJ2-7; 9 nucleotides match TRBD1. Germline V gives CDR1 SGHRS, CDR2 YFSETQ. The CDR3 is 15 residues long. Germline trimming cut 3 bases from V and 5 bases from J; bases unmatched to any gene: 9. CDR3 residues: CASSSPGTGIHEQYF. The CDR3 DNA sequence: TGCGCCAGCAGCTCGCCCGGGACAGGGATCCACGAGCAGTACTTC.

V usage is TRBV18 and J usage is TRBJ1-1; D unclear. Trimming removed 0 bases from V and 0 bases from J, with 8 bases in between. The CDR3 covers 15 residues. Germline-derived CDR1 and CDR2 are KGHSH and LQKENI. CDR3 nucleotide sequence: TGTGCCAGCTCACCACCGGCGAGCATGAACACTGAAGCTTTCTTT. Translation: CASSPPASMNTEAFF.

The chain carries TRBV7-2 and TRBJ2-7; D not certain. The V end lost 1 base, the J end lost 2 bases, and 12 bases lay between the germline ends. Germline-derived CDR1 and CDR2 are SGHTA and FQGNSA. This CDR3 contains 15 residues. CDR3 DNA sequence: TGTGCCAGCAGCTTAGGCCTTCAGTCGGCCTACGAGCAGTACTTC. Amino acids: CASSLGLQSAYEQYF.